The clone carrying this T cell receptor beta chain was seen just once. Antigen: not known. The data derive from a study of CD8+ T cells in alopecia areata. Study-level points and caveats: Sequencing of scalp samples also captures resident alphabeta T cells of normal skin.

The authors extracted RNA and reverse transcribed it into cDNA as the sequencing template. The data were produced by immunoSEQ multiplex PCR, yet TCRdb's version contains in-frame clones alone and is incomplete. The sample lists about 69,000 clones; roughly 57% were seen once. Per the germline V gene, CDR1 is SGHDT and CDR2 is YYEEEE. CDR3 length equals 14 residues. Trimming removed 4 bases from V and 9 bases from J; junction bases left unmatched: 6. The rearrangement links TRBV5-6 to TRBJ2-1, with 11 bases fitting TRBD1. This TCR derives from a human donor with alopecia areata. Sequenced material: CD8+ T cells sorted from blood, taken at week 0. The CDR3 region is CASSAGQGAVEQFF. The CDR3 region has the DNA TGTGCCAGCAGCGCCGGACAGGGGGCAGTTGAGCAGTTCTTC.